Detailed here is one TCR beta chain. Its antigen is unknown. This specimen belongs to a study of long-term antiretroviral therapy in people with HIV. As for the study in general: In the earliest collections, sampling predates the 2015 immediate-ART recommendation by about a decade.

The run of the v3.0 immunoSEQ assay was at survey level. Per-sample sequencing targets were about 35,000-50,000 T-cell genomes. Here immunoSEQ multiplex PCR was the method, and the copy in TCRdb shows in-frame clones only, minus some. The sample holds some 18,000 clones; around 80% are singletons and the top ten take 14%. Findings and limits, study-wide: Information on adherence, resistance and therapy changes was unavailable.

Everyone in the study who had HIV was treated in the United States. The junction had 5 bases not matched to a gene; V was cut back by 5 bases and J by 5 bases. CDR1 is MNHEY and CDR2 is SVGAGI in the germline V gene. There are 13 residues in the CDR3. The chain recombines TRBV6-5 with TRBJ1-1; 7 bases agree with TRBD1. The receptor was derived from a woman in her fifties or sixties with HIV. The sample here was unsorted PBMCs, taken 0.5 years before starting antiretroviral therapy. The CDR3 here is CASSGTEGTEAFF. The CDR3 DNA reads TGTGCCAGCAGTGGGACAGAGGGTACTGAAGCTTTCTTT.